This entry describes one T cell receptor (beta chain). 60 Vbeta and 13 Jbeta primers were used in PCR. Assay: immunoSEQ multiplex PCR; the TCRdb copy retains only in-frame clones and omits some. The table has some 100,000 clones, approximately 77% seen once. The data belong to a study of cytomegalovirus exposure and HLA in healthy donors. The CDR3 consists of 16 residues. Trimming removed 7 bases from V and 0 bases from J, with 13 bases in between. The V gene's germline CDR1 is MNHNY and CDR2 SVGAGI (reference sequence). The sequence derives from a man aged 45 to 65 in good health and CMV-seropositive. The sequenced material came from PBMCs. The V and J genes are TRBV6-6 and TRBJ1-6; D gene ambiguous. This CDR3 reads CASTLAPSSYNSPLHF. The CDR3 nucleotides read TGTGCCAGCACCCTCGCCCCTAGCTCCTATAATTCACCCCTCCACTTT.